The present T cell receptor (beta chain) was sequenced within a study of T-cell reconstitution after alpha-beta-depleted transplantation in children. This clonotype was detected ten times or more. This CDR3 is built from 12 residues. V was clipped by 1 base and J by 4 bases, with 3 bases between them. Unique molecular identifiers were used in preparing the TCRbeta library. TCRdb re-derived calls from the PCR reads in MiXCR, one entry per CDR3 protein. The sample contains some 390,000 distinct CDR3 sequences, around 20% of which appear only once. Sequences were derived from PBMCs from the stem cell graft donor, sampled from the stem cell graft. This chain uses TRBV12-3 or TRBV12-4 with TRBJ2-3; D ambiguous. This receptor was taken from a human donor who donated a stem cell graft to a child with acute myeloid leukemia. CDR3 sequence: CASSLGSDTQYF. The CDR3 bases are TGTGCCAGCAGTTTAGGGTCAGATACGCAGTATTTT.